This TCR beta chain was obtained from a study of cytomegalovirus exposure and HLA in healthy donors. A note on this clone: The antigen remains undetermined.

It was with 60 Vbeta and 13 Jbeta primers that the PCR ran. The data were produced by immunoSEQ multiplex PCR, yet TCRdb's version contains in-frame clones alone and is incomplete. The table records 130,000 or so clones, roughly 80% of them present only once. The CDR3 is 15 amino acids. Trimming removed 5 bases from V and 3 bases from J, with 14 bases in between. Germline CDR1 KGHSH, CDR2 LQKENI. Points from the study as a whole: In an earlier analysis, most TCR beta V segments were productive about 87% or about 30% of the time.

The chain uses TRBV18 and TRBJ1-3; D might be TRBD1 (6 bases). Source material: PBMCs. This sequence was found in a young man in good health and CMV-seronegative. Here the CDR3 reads CASSSTGTLGNTIYF. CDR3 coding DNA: TGTGCCAGCTCATCTACTGGGACACTTGGAAACACCATATATTTT. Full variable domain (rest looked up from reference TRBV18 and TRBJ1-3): NAGVMQNPRHLVRRRGQEARLRCSPMKGHSHVYWYRQLPEEGLKFMVYLQKENIIDESGMPKERFSAEFPKEGPSILRIQQVVRGDSAAYFCASSSTGTLGNTIYFGEGSWLTVV.